This T cell receptor (beta chain) was sequenced in a study of OX40 agonist ivuxolimab in advanced cancers. To note about this clone: What it binds is unknown.

Some clones are missing from TCRdb's copy, which holds only in-frame ones; the method was immunoSEQ multiplex PCR. The sample holds about 46,000 clones, under 90% seen once. Whole-study results and caveats: The study did not work out the antigen specificity of the expanded peripheral T cells.

Germline assignment: CDR1 MNHEY and CDR2 SVGAGI. The length of the CDR3 is 13 residues. Trimming removed 5 bases from V and 10 bases from J; junction bases left unmatched: 5. The receptor's source is an adult with an advanced solid tumor such as melanoma, head and neck, liver or kidney cancer. Here the sequenced sample was CD4+ or CD8+ T cells sorted from blood, taken in a trial of the OX40 agonist ivuxolimab. The rearrangement uses TRBV6-5 and TRBJ2-1, with TRBD1 matching 10 bases. CDR3 in DNA: TGTGCCAGCAGTAGACAGGGGGCAGGAGAGCAGTTCTTC. It is translated as CASSRQGAGEQFF.